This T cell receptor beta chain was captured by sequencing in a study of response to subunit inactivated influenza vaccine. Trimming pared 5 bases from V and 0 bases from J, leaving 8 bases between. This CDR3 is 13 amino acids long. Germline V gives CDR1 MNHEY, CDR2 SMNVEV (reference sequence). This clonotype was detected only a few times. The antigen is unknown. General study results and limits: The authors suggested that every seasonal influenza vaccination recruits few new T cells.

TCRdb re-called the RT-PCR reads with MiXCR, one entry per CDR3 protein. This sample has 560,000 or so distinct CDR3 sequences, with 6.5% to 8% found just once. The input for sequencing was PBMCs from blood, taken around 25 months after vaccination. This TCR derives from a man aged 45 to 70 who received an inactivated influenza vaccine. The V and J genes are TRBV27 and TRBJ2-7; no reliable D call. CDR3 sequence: CASSPLASYEQYF. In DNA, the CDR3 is TGTGCCAGCAGTCCCCTCGCCTCCTACGAGCAGTACTTC.